Below are 24 T cell receptor beta chains sequenced from a single sample in a study of blood T cell repertoires in COVID-19. Libraries were prepared by immunoSEQ multiplex PCR; TCRdb keeps only in-frame clonotypes and omits some of them. This table has fewer than 350,000 clones, around 85% appearing once. Source material: PBMCs or T cells enriched from blood (not recorded which). The source is a woman between 35 and 50 years old with acute COVID-19.

The V and J genes are TRBV18 and TRBJ1-4; D uncertain. Trimming cost V 8 bases and J 7 bases, with 26 bases left between them. Germline V gives CDR1 KGHSH, CDR2 LQKENI. The length of the CDR3 is 17 residues. CDR3 sequence reads: CASPSRGKFLSGEKLFF. CDR3 in DNA: TGTGCCAGCCCCTCGAGAGGGAAATTCTTATCAGGTGAAAAACTGTTTTTT.

This chain connects TRBV4-2 to TRBJ1-4; 8 bases agree with TRBD1. CDR1 and CDR2 (germline): LGHNA, YNFKEQ. Trimming at V came to 3 bases and at J to 8 bases, leaving 8 bases not matched to a gene. The CDR3 runs 15 residues. Here the CDR3 reads CASSHGDRRGEKLFF. CDR3 DNA sequence: TGTGCCAGCAGCCATGGGGACAGGCGAGGCGAAAAACTGTTTTTT.

This chain links TRBV5-4 with TRBJ2-7; D is ambiguous. Per germline, CDR1 SGHNT and CDR2 YYREEE (reference sequence). The CDR3 loop spans 15 amino acids. Trimming took off 3 bases at V and 2 bases at J, with 15 bases between the two ends. This chain's CDR3 is CASSSTHRDPYEQYF. In nucleotides, the CDR3 is TGTGCCAGCAGCTCAACTCACAGAGATCCCTACGAGCAGTACTTC.

The V call is TRBV5-5, the J call TRBJ2-5; weak D call: TRBD1 (6 bases). Germline V gene sequence: CDR1 SGHKS, CDR2 YYEKEE (reference sequence). This CDR3 is 14 amino acids long. Trimming shortened V by 0 bases and J by 4 bases, and 10 bases separated the two germline ends. The DNA for the CDR3 is TGTGCCAGCAGCTTGGAGGGGGTCAGAGAGACCCAGTACTTC. Its translation is CASSLEGVRETQYF.

This chain uses TRBV19 with TRBJ1-5; TRBD1 might be the D (6 bases). V was cut by 0 bases and J by 4 bases, with 22 bases left in between. From germline, CDR1 is LNHDA and CDR2 SQIVND (reference sequence). The CDR3 length is 19 residues. CDR3 loop: CASSIDPALKLQGNQPQHF. The CDR3 region has the DNA TGTGCCAGTAGTATAGATCCCGCGCTAAAACTACAGGGAAATCAGCCCCAGCATTTT.

This clone was seen a few times. The rearrangement joins TRBV28 to TRBJ1-1; maybe TRBD1 (6 bases). The V end was cut by 6 bases, the J end by 1 base, with 12 bases between. Germline CDR1 is MDHEN and CDR2 is SYDVKM. The CDR3 runs 14 residues. The CDR3 sequence: CASSLGQQNTEAFF. The CDR3 DNA reads TGTGCCAGCAGCCTAGGACAGCAGAACACTGAAGCTTTCTTT.

The CDR3, as DNA: TGTGCCAGTAGTATGCGGGCTAGCGGGAGCTACGAGCAGTACTTC. It is translated as CASSMRASGSYEQYF. The chain combines TRBV19 with TRBJ2-7; 10 bases are a match to TRBD2. Unmatched junction bases numbered 5, after V lost 3 bases and J lost 3 bases. Germline values: CDR1 LNHDA, CDR2 SQIVND (reference sequence). This CDR3 has 15 residues.

The chain joins TRBV9 to TRBJ2-1; 9 bases match TRBD2. This CDR3 is 16 amino acids long. Germline V lookup: CDR1 SGDLS, CDR2 YYNGEE. The V segment lost 1 base and the J segment 5 bases; nucleotides outside the gene matches: 7. CDR3 residues: CASSVLAGGRNNEQFF. Here the CDR3 DNA reads TGTGCCAGCAGCGTATTGGCGGGAGGGAGGAACAATGAGCAGTTCTTC. Using reference TRBV9 and TRBJ2-1 for the parts outside the CDR3, the full variable domain is DSGVTQTPKHLITATGQRVTLRCSPRSGDLSVYWYQQSLDQGLQFLIQYYNGEERAKGNILERFSAQQFPDLHSELNLSSLELGDSALYFCASSVLAGGRNNEQFFGPGTRLTVL.

This clone was counted between two and nine times. This chain uses TRBV5-1 with TRBJ2-3, with a possible D match to TRBD2 (5 bases). V was shortened by 0 bases and J by 5 bases, with 10 bases between the two germline ends. The CDR3 runs to 14 residues. CDR1 is SGHRS, CDR2 YFSETQ, per germline. DNA for the CDR3: TGCGCCAGCAGCTTGGCGGATCGGGGAGATACGCAGTATTTT. Translated, it gives CASSLADRGDTQYF.

V is TRBV6-2 or TRBV6-3 and J is TRBJ2-5, with a tentative D call TRBD2 (5 bases). Trimming pared 4 bases from V and 10 bases from J, leaving 10 bases between. Germline CDR1 is MNHEY and CDR2 is SVGEGT. The CDR3 spans 11 residues. The CDR3: CASSSTEGQYF. In DNA, the CDR3 is TGTGCCAGCAGTTCCACAGAGGGCCAGTACTTC.

The chain couples TRBV18 to TRBJ1-5, with 8 bases lining up with TRBD1. Trimming at V came to 2 bases and at J to 0 bases, leaving 9 bases not matched to a gene. The CDR3 totals 18 residues. Germline assignment: CDR1 KGHSH and CDR2 LQKENI. For the CDR3, the DNA is TGTGCCAGCTCACCAACAGGGGGGTTTTCCTATAGCAATCAGCCCCAGCATTTT. Its translation is CASSPTGGFSYSNQPQHF.

This clone was seen only a few times. The genes are TRBV27 and TRBJ1-3, with no clear D. Germline V gene lookup returns CDR1 MNHEY and CDR2 SMNVEV (reference sequence). Between the trimmed V and J ends, which lost 5 bases and 0 bases, there was a span of 11 bases. The CDR3 spans 15 residues. The CDR3: CASSPLRSSGNTIYF. CDR3 coding DNA: TGTGCCAGCAGTCCTCTCCGGAGCTCTGGAAACACCATATATTTT.

The chain couples TRBV3-1 (or the pseudogene TRBV3-2) to TRBJ2-3; possible D gene TRBD1, 6 bases. Trimming took off 6 bases at V and 1 base at J, with 14 bases between the two ends. CDR3 size: 15 residues. Germline values: CDR1 LGHDT, CDR2 YNNKEL (reference sequence). As DNA, the CDR3 is TGTGCCAGCAGTGAACAGGGATATGGCACAGATACGCAGTATTTT. It yields the protein CASSEQGYGTDTQYF.

This sequence joins TRBV4-3 and TRBJ1-1; 7 positions match TRBD1. Trimming cost V 2 bases and J 3 bases; bases outside gene matches: 6. Germline V gene lookup returns CDR1 LGHNA and CDR2 YSLEER. The CDR3 totals 15 residues. The CDR3 sequence: CASSQIITGDTEAFF. DNA of the CDR3: TGCGCCAGCAGCCAAATAATCACAGGGGACACTGAAGCTTTCTTT.

J is TRBJ1-1 and V is TRBV5-1; D is unresolved. Germline V gene lookup returns CDR1 SGHRS and CDR2 YFSETQ. V lost 4 bases to trimming and J lost 4 bases, with 14 bases between them. This CDR3 has 14 residues. This chain's CDR3 is CASSLGWVGTEAFF. The CDR3 coding sequence is TGCGCCAGCAGCCTCGGGTGGGTGGGCACTGAAGCTTTCTTT.

This rearrangement joins TRBV5-1 to TRBJ2-7, with 10 bases matching TRBD2. The CDR3 length is 15 residues. Germline lookup yields CDR1 SGHRS and CDR2 YFSETQ. Germline trimming cut 0 bases from V and 5 bases from J; bases unmatched to any gene: 5. The CDR3 protein is CASSLGSLAGDEQYF. The DNA for the CDR3 is TGCGCCAGCAGCTTGGGTAGCCTAGCGGGAGACGAGCAGTACTTC.

CDR3 region: CASSPGGYQETQYF. Written as DNA, the CDR3 is TGTGCCAGCAGCCCGGGGGGGTACCAAGAGACCCAGTACTTC. The gene calls are TRBV7-2 and TRBJ2-5, with 8 bases matching TRBD2. J lost 0 bases, V lost 5 bases, and 2 bases had no gene match. This CDR3 has 14 residues. Germline loops: CDR1 SGHTA, CDR2 FQGNSA.

The chain links TRBV10-3 to TRBJ2-3; 7 positions agree with TRBD1. With 7 bases clipped from V and 0 bases from J, the junction kept 13 bases outside the gene matches. The CDR3 covers 17 residues. Germline-derived CDR1 and CDR2 are ENHRY and SYGVKD. CDR3 in amino acids: CAITKGTVPSSTDTQYF. DNA of the CDR3: TGTGCCATCACCAAAGGGACAGTCCCTTCTAGCACAGATACGCAGTATTTT.

The rearrangement links TRBV11-3 to TRBJ2-2, with D possibly being TRBD2 (6 bases). The CDR3 contains 15 residues. Germline assignment: CDR1 SGHNT and CDR2 YENEEA. The V and J ends lost 5 bases and 4 bases respectively, with 14 bases between them. The CDR3 nucleotides read TGTGCCAGCAGCCCCGGGTGGCGGGGCACCGGGGAGCTGTTTTTT. This translates into CASSPGWRGTGELFF.

Details on this clone: Other nucleotide sequences from this sample produce the same CDR3. The chain uses TRBV27 and TRBJ1-6; D unclear. The V and J ends lost 6 bases and 1 base respectively, with 4 bases between them. This CDR3 spans 13 amino acids. The V gene's germline CDR1 is MNHEY and CDR2 SMNVEV (reference sequence). The CDR3 coding sequence is TGTGCCAGCAGATCATCCTATAATTCACCCCTCCACTTT. Translation: CASRSSYNSPLHF.

V usage is TRBV3-1 (or the pseudogene TRBV3-2) and J usage is TRBJ2-1, with 10 bases fitting TRBD2. Germline V gene lookup returns CDR1 LGHDT and CDR2 YNNKEL (reference sequence). The CDR3 has 14 residues. With 2 bases clipped from V and 11 bases from J, the junction kept 6 bases outside the gene matches. CDR3 protein: CASSQPGLASKQFF. CDR3 in DNA: TGTGCCAGCAGCCAACCGGGACTAGCGAGTAAGCAGTTCTTC.

The sample holds a few counts of this clone. A junction end diverges from the germline sequence, so it may reflect a read error. The chain carries TRBV7-2 and TRBJ2-1; 9 bases agree with TRBD1. The V gene's germline CDR1 is SGHTA and CDR2 FQGNSA. The CDR3 covers 15 residues. The CDR3 nucleotides read TGTGCCAGCAGCCCAACAGGGGGCTCCCACAATGAGCAGTTCTTC. Encoded protein: CASSPTGGSHNEQFF.

The V and J genes are TRBV7-2 and TRBJ1-3; D is possibly TRBD1 (5 bases). Germline V gene data show CDR1 as SGHTA and CDR2 as FQGNSA. The CDR3 has 14 amino acids. V lost 3 bases to trimming and J lost 4 bases, with 10 bases between them. The CDR3 here is CASSFSGNGNTIYF. The CDR3 DNA is TGTGCCAGCAGCTTTTCAGGGAACGGAAACACCATATATTTT.

This sequence joins TRBV6-5 and TRBJ1-3; maybe TRBD1 (5 bases). Germline values: CDR1 MNHEY, CDR2 SVGAGI. Trimming cost V 5 bases and J 0 bases, with 11 bases left between them. The CDR3 length is 15 residues. In DNA form, the CDR3 reads TGTGCCAGCAGTCAGGGACTGACCTCTGGAAACACCATATATTTT. Its translation is CASSQGLTSGNTIYF.